The 29 T cell receptor delta chains given below trace back to one sample, sequenced in a study of γδ T cells in repeated Plasmodium falciparum infection. TCRdb re-identified clones in the multiplex PCR reads via CATT. The top ten hold approximately 9.6% of the sample, which has more than 70,000 delta-chain clones, 0.85% to 1% seen once. Flow sorting of PBMC yielded separate Vgamma9/Vdelta2+ and Vdelta2-negative gammadelta T cell populations for bulk repertoire analysis. The sample comprised gamma-delta T cells from blood. These receptors all come from a pool of human donors (malaria-infected and uninfected, not separated).

As to this clone: TCRdb assigns this DNA the protein of a much larger clone, which departs from its translation at residue 6; this likely reflects a read error, and the protein shown comes from translating the DNA. The rearrangement joins TRDV1 to TRDJ1, with D perhaps matching TRDD2 (5 bases). CDR1 is TSWWSYY, CDR2 QGS, per germline. CDR3 size: 21 residues. V lost 1 base, J lost 0 bases, and 27 bases lay in between. The CDR3 sequence: CALGEPLFAYVVPQYTDKLIF. In DNA form, the CDR3 reads TGTGCTCTTGGGGAACCACTATTCGCCTACGTTGTTCCGCAGTACACCGATAAACTCATCTTT.

This clone was observed a handful of times. TCRdb's protein for this DNA is that of a much larger clone and differs from the translation at residue 12, likely a read error; the protein shown is the DNA translation. The gene calls are TRDV1 and TRDJ1, with D possibly being TRDD3 (6 bases). The J gene comes from matching the DNA to germline here; TCRdb lacks it. The CDR3 loop spans 16 amino acids. V was pared by 5 bases and J by 9 bases, with 25 bases between. Per germline, CDR1 TSWWSYY and CDR2 QGS. In nucleotides, the CDR3 is TGTGCTCTTGGGAACTTCCCGAGGTACTGGGTTTGGGAACTCATCTTT. This gives the protein CALGNFPRYWVWELIF.

In this sample, this clone turned up many times. This sequence is one base from a far larger clone and is likely a read error. Other DNA sequences within the sample encode an identical CDR3. The gene calls are TRDV2 and TRDJ1; 10 positions agree with TRDD3. No J gene is reported in TCRdb; it was inferred here by comparing the DNA with germline. CDR1 GEAIGNYY and CDR2 EKD come from the germline V gene. CDR3 length: 15 residues. CDR3 sequence reads: CACDKYWGIPDKLIF. The DNA of the CDR3 is TGTGCCTGCGACAAATACTGGGGGATCCCTGATAAACTCATCTTT.

As concerns this clone: A far bigger clonotype differs at one base, so this is likely a read error. Other DNA sequences in the same sample also yield this CDR3. The V gene is TRDV2; the J gene was not called; TRDD3, the table's D call, lacks a check against the DNA. Germline V gives CDR1 GEAIGNYY, CDR2 EKD. The CDR3 is 16 residues long. The CDR3 bases are TGTGCCTGTGATCCTCTGGGGGATGGGGGCGGCGATAAGCTCATCTTT. Protein product: CACDPLGDGGGDKLIF.

This clone was counted a few times. TCRdb assigns this DNA the protein of a much larger clone, which departs from its translation at residue 14; this likely reflects a read error, and the protein shown comes from translating the DNA. The genes are TRDV1 and TRDJ1; TRDD3 matches at 10 bases. No J gene is reported in TCRdb; it was inferred here by comparing the DNA with germline. This CDR3 contains 18 residues. The germline V gene has CDR1 TSWWSYY and CDR2 QGS. For the CDR3, the DNA is TGTGCTTACGCAAGTCCCCTGGGGGATAGCCGGTGCACCAATAAACTCATCTTT. Protein sequence: CAYASPLGDSRCTNKLIF.

Comments on this clone: Given a far larger clone just one base away, this is likely a sequencing read error. Other nucleotide sequences in the sample specify the same CDR3. The chain employs TRDV1 and TRDJ1; 13 nucleotides agree with TRDD3. TCRdb supplies no J gene; here it was assigned by aligning the nucleotide sequence to germline. Germline CDR1 reads TSWWSYY; CDR2 reads QGS. The CDR3 has 20 residues. The CDR3, as DNA: TGTGCTCTTGGGGATCTCATTTCGTACTGGGGGATACGGCACACTGATAAACTCATCTTT. It yields the protein CALGDLISYWGIRHTDKLIF.

This clone has a count of ten or more. The chain joins TRDV2 to TRDJ1, with 8 bases matching TRDD3. V was pared by 0 bases and J by 0 bases, with 23 bases of the junction left unmatched. CDR1 GEAIGNYY and CDR2 EKD come from the germline V gene. This CDR3 is 22 amino acids long. CDR3 sequence reads: CACDTVGSASLGDLGNTDKLIF. CDR3 in DNA: TGTGCCTGTGACACCGTAGGTTCCGCCTCCTTGGGGGATTTGGGCAACACCGATAAACTCATCTTT.

A word on this clone: TCRdb's protein for this DNA is that of a much larger clone and differs from the translation at residue 4, likely a read error; the protein shown is the DNA translation. The chain couples TRDV2 to TRDJ1, with D hard to call. The J gene, missing from TCRdb, was assigned here through DNA to germline matching. CDR3 size: 13 residues. Trimming removed 5 bases at V and 4 bases at J, with 13 bases between. Per the germline V gene, CDR1 is GEAIGNYY and CDR2 is EKD. This chain's CDR3 is CACGPLVGDKLIF. The DNA of the CDR3 is TGTGCCTGTGGTCCTCTTGTGGGCGATAAACTCATCTTT.

As to this clone: TCRdb assigns this DNA the protein of a much larger clone, which departs from its translation at residue 5; this likely reflects a read error, and the protein shown comes from translating the DNA. The chain couples TRDV1 to TRDJ1, with D possibly matching TRDD3 (7 bases). The J gene, not given by TCRdb, was assigned here from a germline match of the nucleotide sequence. Trimming shortened V by 4 bases and J by 9 bases, and 39 bases separated the two germline ends. Germline loops: CDR1 TSWWSYY, CDR2 QGS. CDR3 length equals 21 residues. The CDR3: CALGGLAPRPSVWGSLFQLIF. CDR3 DNA sequence: TGTGCTCTTGGGGGACTAGCCCCTCGGCCTTCCGTCTGGGGGTCCCTGTTCCAACTCATCTTT.

This clone has just a few counts. A read error is likely here: a far larger clone is one base away. The identical CDR3 is also encoded by other nucleotide sequences in the sample. V gene TRDV2 combines with J gene TRDJ1; TRDD3 is a possible D gene (5 bases). No J gene was available from TCRdb, and it was assigned here by a germline match of the DNA. This CDR3 spans 15 amino acids. Trimming left V 0 bases short and J 3 bases short, with 13 bases between. From germline, CDR1 is GEAIGNYY and CDR2 EKD. This CDR3 is CACDTVGDDADKLIF. The CDR3 DNA follows: TGTGCCTGTGACACCGTTGGGGACGACGCCGATAAACTCATCTTT.

This clone was picked up a small number of times. The translation of this DNA and the TCRdb protein of a much larger clone differ at residue 10, probably owing to a read error; the protein shown here is translated from the DNA. The chain employs TRDV1 and TRDJ1; D is perhaps TRDD3 (6 bases). Between the trimmed V and J ends, which lost 2 bases and 0 bases, there was a span of 25 bases. CDR3 size: 20 residues. The V gene's germline CDR1 is TSWWSYY and CDR2 QGS. The CDR3 sequence is CALGEVPTGSLRPYTDKLIF. The DNA of the CDR3 is TGTGCTCTTGGGGAAGTTCCGACTGGGAGTCTACGCCCTTACACCGATAAACTCATCTTT.

Remarks on this clone: The translation of this DNA and the TCRdb protein of a much larger clone differ at residue 21, probably owing to a read error; the protein shown here is translated from the DNA. V usage is TRDV1 and J usage is TRDJ1, with 8 bases lining up with TRDD3. Germline V CDR1 and CDR2: TSWWSYY, QGS. CDR3 size: 24 residues. CDR3 sequence: CALGEKSPRPPPSHGDTHTDELIF. The CDR3 DNA follows: TGTGCTCTTGGGGAAAAGAGTCCCCGCCCTCCTCCGTCGCATGGGGATACCCACACCGATGAACTCATCTTT.

This clone appeared a few times. The amino acid sequence in TCRdb belongs to a much larger clone and departs from this DNA's translation at residue 15, likely a sequencing read error; the sequence shown is translated from the DNA. V usage is TRDV1 and J usage is TRDJ4, with D maybe TRDD3 (6 bases). Per germline, CDR1 TSWWSYY and CDR2 QGS. The CDR3 consists of 18 residues. The chain's CDR3 is CALGELAQLRGRTRHLIF. In DNA, the CDR3 is TGCGCTCTTGGGGAACTGGCCCAATTACGGGGGAGGACCAGACACCTGATCTTT.

Turning to this clone: The protein held in TCRdb is that of a much larger clone and does not match this DNA's translation at residue 10, likely because of a read error; the protein shown is translated from the DNA. The V and J genes are TRDV1 and TRDJ1; D might be TRDD1 or TRDD2, each matching 5 bases. No J segment appears in TCRdb, so it was assigned here by matching the sequence to germline. V lost 3 bases and J 0 bases, leaving 32 bases between the germline ends. This CDR3 comprises 22 residues. Germline CDR1 and CDR2: TSWWSYY and QGS. The CDR3 protein is CALGDALPARNRYPQYTDKLIF. CDR3 nucleotides: TGTGCTCTTGGGGATGCTCTTCCCGCGAGAAATCGGTACCCCCAGTACACCGATAAACTCATCTTT.

Concerning this clone: Translating this DNA gives a protein that differs at residue 6 from the TCRdb one, which belongs to a much larger clone; a read error is likely, and the protein shown is this translation. The sample contains more than one DNA sequence encoding this CDR3. V is TRDV2 and J is TRDJ1; TRDD3 agrees at 8 bases. Germline CDR1 is GEAIGNYY and CDR2 is EKD. The CDR3 covers 18 residues. After removal of 0 bases from V and 1 base from J, the junction contained 12 bases not matched to a gene. The CDR3 loop is CACDTPGPTGDTTDKLIF. The CDR3 DNA follows: TGTGCCTGTGACACCCCCGGACCTACCGGGGATACCACCGATAAACTCATCTTT.

This clone was found a few times. The protein recorded in TCRdb matches a much larger clone and deviates from this DNA's translation at residue 8, suggesting a read error; the protein here is obtained by translating the DNA. The rearrangement joins TRDV2 to TRDJ1; the D gene is possibly TRDD3 (5 bases). The J gene was missing in TCRdb and was found by matching the end of the DNA to germline. Germline V gene data show CDR1 as GEAIGNYY and CDR2 as EKD. Trimming removed 0 bases at V and 0 bases at J, with 37 bases between. The CDR3 totals 24 residues. CDR3 bases: TGTGCCTGTGACACCTTGCTAGCACCAACTGGAGGTGACAGGTTCGGCTTGTACACCGATAAACTCATCTTT. Its protein is CACDTLLAPTGGDRFGLYTDKLIF.

Comment on this clone: A read error is possible here, since a much larger clone lies one base away. The DNA is left out, because the CDR3 cannot be placed on it with certainty; the CDR3 is given as TCRdb lists it. Within the sample, other DNA sequences also encode this same CDR3. The chain has TRDV1 and TRDJ1; the tabulated D call, TRDD3, remains unverified against the DNA. The CDR3 is 33 amino acids in total, end residues counted. The V gene's germline CDR1 is TSWWSYY and CDR2 QGS. The CDR3 is CALGDGDFLSAILPQTHLWKRNRTPPYFPRLIF.

Ten or more counts support this clone. The rearrangement joins TRDV1 to TRDJ1; 10 bases are shared with TRDD3. The CDR3 is 15 residues long. J gave up 10 bases and V 0 bases, and 8 bases lay outside the gene matches. Germline V gene lookup returns CDR1 TSWWSYY and CDR2 QGS. Here the CDR3 DNA reads TGTGCTCTTGGGGAACTACCCCGTCACTGGGGGATACTCATCTTT. Protein product: CALGELPRHWGILIF.

Of note for this clone: This sequence is one base from a far larger clone and is likely a read error. Other DNA sequences in the same sample also yield this CDR3. The chain couples TRDV1 to TRDJ1; 12 bases map to TRDD3. Here the J gene was assigned by germline matching of the DNA, as TCRdb has none. Per the germline V gene, CDR1 is TSWWSYY and CDR2 is QGS. Unmatched junction bases numbered 26, after V lost 3 bases and J lost 0 bases. The CDR3 runs 24 residues. CDR3 in DNA: TGTGCTCTTGGGGACCGAAGGGGTCCTGTACACCGGTACTGGGGGATACAGTACACCGATAAACTCATCTTT. This sequence encodes CALGDRRGPVHRYWGIQYTDKLIF.

For this clone: This is likely an artifact of a read error, given a far larger clone one base away. The identical CDR3 is also encoded by other nucleotide sequences in the sample. Here the CDR3 DNA reads TGTGCCTGTGATACGCAGCTCCGCCTATTCAAGGGGATGGGGGTAAATAAACTCATCTTC. This sequence encodes CACDTQLRLFKGMGVNKLIF. The V gene is given as TRDV2, and no J gene call is available; the table's D call TRDD3 went unverified against the DNA. Germline loops: CDR1 GEAIGNYY, CDR2 EKD. This CDR3 is 20 amino acids long.

This clone showed up many times. The sample holds other DNA sequences that translate to the same CDR3. CDR3 loop: CALGEPVPHWGIMRNTDKLIF. CDR3 in DNA: TGTGCTCTTGGGGAACCTGTGCCCCACTGGGGGATAATGCGCAACACCGATAAACTCATCTTT. V gene TRDV1 combines with J gene TRDJ1; 11 nucleotides agree with TRDD3. CDR3 length: 21 amino acids. Germline V CDR1 and CDR2: TSWWSYY, QGS. V lost 1 base, J lost 0 bases, and 16 bases stayed unmatched.

The table lists this clone with many counts. A read error likely explains why the TCRdb protein, taken from a much larger clone, differs from this DNA's translation at residue 5; the protein shown is translated from the DNA. The V call is TRDV2, the J call TRDJ1; 12 positions agree with TRDD3. TCRdb carries no J gene annotation; the J gene was assigned here by matching the DNA with germline. The CDR3 runs to 21 residues. V lost 3 bases and J lost 2; bases outside the gene matches: 21. Germline lookup yields CDR1 GEAIGNYY and CDR2 EKD. The CDR3 nucleotides read TGTGCCTGTGACGCCGTAACCCTCTGGGGGATACGCGAAACCCAGACCGATAAACTCATCTTT. It is translated as CACDAVTLWGIRETQTDKLIF.

This clone was seen a few times. Translating this DNA gives a protein that differs at residue 3 from the TCRdb one, which belongs to a much larger clone; a read error is likely, and the protein shown is this translation. The chain employs TRDV2 and TRDJ1, with 10 nucleotides matching TRDD3. In the absence of a J gene in TCRdb, the DNA was matched to germline to assign it here. Looked up from germline, CDR1 is GEAIGNYY and CDR2 is EKD. This CDR3 has 19 residues. As DNA, the CDR3 is TGTGCCCGTGACACCGGCTGGGGGATAATACAGCGGTACACCGATAAACTCATCTTT. Translation gives CARDTGWGIIQRYTDKLIF.

This clone was picked up a small number of times. A read error is likely here: a far larger clone is one base away. This same CDR3 is encoded by further DNA sequences in the sample. J is TRDJ1 and V is TRDV1; 7 nucleotides agree with TRDD3. No J segment appears in TCRdb, so it was assigned here by matching the sequence to germline. The CDR3 totals 19 residues. Germline lookup yields CDR1 TSWWSYY and CDR2 QGS. J was trimmed by 2 bases and V by 2 bases; bases with no gene match: 17. CDR3 sequence: CALGERMGDTHGGTDKLIF. The CDR3 nucleotides are TGTGCTCTTGGGGAAAGGATGGGGGACACCCACGGCGGGACCGATAAACTCATCTTT.

This clone was seen more than once but under ten times. The protein held in TCRdb is that of a much larger clone and does not match this DNA's translation at residue 16, likely because of a read error; the protein shown is translated from the DNA. The chain carries TRDV1 and TRDJ1; D possibly matches TRDD2 or TRDD3 (8 bases each). TCRdb does not report a J gene; here it was assigned by matching the DNA to germline references. The CDR3 has 24 amino acids. Germline CDR1 TSWWSYY, CDR2 QGS. V dropped 0 bases and J dropped 0 bases, with 35 bases sitting between them. DNA for the CDR3: TGTGCTCTTGGGGAACTAGCCGGGTCCTTCCTAAGAATGGGGGATCCTTCGTACACCGATAAACTCATCTTT. This encodes CALGELAGSFLRMGDPSYTDKLIF.

On this clone: With only one base between it and a far larger clone, this is likely a read error. Other DNA sequences within the sample encode an identical CDR3. The chain couples TRDV1 to TRDJ1; no clear D gene. Germline V lookup: CDR1 TSWWSYY, CDR2 QGS. The CDR3 runs to 22 residues. The V end lost 4 bases, the J end lost 1 base, and 34 bases lay between the germline ends. The CDR3 nucleotides are TGTGCTCTTGGGGCTCTCTATCCTGCTTGGCTGACGGGGCGGTCATTCACCGATAAACTCATCTTT. It yields the protein CALGALYPAWLTGRSFTDKLIF.

This clone was counted at least ten times. TCRdb has a much larger clone's protein, which differs at residue 12 from the translation of this DNA, likely because of a read error; what is shown is the protein translated from the DNA. The chain combines TRDV1 with TRDJ1; no definite D call. Germline V gives CDR1 TSWWSYY, CDR2 QGS. The CDR3 contains 20 residues. Trimming pared 0 bases from V and 7 bases from J, leaving 30 bases between. The CDR3 DNA follows: TGTGCTCTTGGGGAACTCTCTACACTATACCCTCGTAGTACTAGTACTAAACTCATCTTT. Protein sequence: CALGELSTLYPRSTSTKLIF.

This clone was seen a few times. This likely stems from a read error, as it lies one base from a far larger clone. Within the sample, other DNA sequences also encode this same CDR3. The J gene has no call, while the V gene is TRDV2; the DNA was not compared with TRDD3, the D call given in the table. Germline V gene sequence: CDR1 GEAIGNYY, CDR2 EKD. The CDR3 extends over 15 amino acids. DNA for the CDR3: TGTGCCTGTGACACCGTCGGGGGCCTTGGCGATAAACTCATCTTC. It translates to CACDTVGGLGDKLIF.

This clone has a count of ten or more. Additional DNA sequences in this sample encode the identical CDR3. The V gene is TRDV1, the J gene TRDJ1, with D maybe TRDD2 (5 bases). CDR1 is TSWWSYY and CDR2 is QGS in the germline V gene. Trimming removed 9 bases from V and 0 bases from J, with 26 bases in between. The CDR3 extends over 18 amino acids. This CDR3 reads CALVNLGPSPGHTDKLIF. CDR3 DNA sequence: TGTGCTCTCGTGAACCTAGGTCCTTCTCCCGGCCACACCGATAAACTCATCTTT.